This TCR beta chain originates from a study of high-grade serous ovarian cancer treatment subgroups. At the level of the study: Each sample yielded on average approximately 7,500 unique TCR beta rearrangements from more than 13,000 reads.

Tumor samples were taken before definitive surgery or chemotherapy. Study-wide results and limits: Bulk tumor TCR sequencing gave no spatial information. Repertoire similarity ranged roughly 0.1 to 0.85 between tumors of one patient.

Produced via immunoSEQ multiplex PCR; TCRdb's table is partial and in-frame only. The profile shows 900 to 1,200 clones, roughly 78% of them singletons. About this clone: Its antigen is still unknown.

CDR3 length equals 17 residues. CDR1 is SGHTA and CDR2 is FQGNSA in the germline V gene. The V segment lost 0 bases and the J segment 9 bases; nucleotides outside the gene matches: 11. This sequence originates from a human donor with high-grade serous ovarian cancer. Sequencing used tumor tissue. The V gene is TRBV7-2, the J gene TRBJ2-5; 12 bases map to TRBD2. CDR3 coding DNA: TGTGCCAGCAGCTTAGCGCCTAGCGGGGGGGCCGGGCGGGCCCAGTACTTC. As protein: CASSLAPSGGAGRAQYF.